This T cell receptor beta chain came from a study of T cell responses to AZD1222 COVID-19 vaccine. CDR3 length: 14 amino acids. V lost 3 bases to trimming and J lost 4 bases, with 12 bases between them. CDR1 and CDR2 from the germline V gene are SGHAT and FQNNGV. Here immunoSEQ multiplex PCR was the method, and the copy in TCRdb shows in-frame clones only, minus some. The sample records some 170,000 clones, approximately 94% being singletons. Source: peripheral blood, taken on day 0 of AZD1222 vaccination. V is TRBV11-2 and J is TRBJ1-2; no clear D. The source of this sequence is an adult in good health. This CDR3 is CASSFRAGGYGYTF. DNA for the CDR3: TGTGCCAGCAGCTTCCGGGCCGGAGGCTATGGCTACACCTTC.